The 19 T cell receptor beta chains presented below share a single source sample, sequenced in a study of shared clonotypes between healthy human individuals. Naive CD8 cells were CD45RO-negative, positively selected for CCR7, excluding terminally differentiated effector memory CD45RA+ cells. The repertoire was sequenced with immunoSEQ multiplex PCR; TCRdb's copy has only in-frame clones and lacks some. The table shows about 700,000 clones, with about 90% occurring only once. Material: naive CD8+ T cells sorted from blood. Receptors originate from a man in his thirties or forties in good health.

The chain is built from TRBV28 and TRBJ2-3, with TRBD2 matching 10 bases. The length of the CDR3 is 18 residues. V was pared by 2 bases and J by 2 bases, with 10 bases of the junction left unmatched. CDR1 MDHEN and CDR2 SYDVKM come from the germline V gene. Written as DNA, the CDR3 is TGTGCCAGCAGTTTAGCAATAGCGGGAGGCCTTTACACAGATACGCAGTATTTT. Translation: CASSLAIAGGLYTDTQYF.

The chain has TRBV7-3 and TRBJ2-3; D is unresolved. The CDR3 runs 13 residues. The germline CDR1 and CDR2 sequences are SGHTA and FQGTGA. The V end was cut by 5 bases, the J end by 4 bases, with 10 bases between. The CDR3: CASSPPSSDTQYF. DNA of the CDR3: TGTGCCAGCAGCCCCCCGAGTTCAGATACGCAGTATTTT.

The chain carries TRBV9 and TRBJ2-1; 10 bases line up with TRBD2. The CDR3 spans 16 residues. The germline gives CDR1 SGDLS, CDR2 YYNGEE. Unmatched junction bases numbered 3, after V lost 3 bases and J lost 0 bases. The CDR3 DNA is TGTGCCAGCAGCGCACTAGCGGGGAGCTCCTACAATGAGCAGTTCTTC. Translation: CASSALAGSSYNEQFF.

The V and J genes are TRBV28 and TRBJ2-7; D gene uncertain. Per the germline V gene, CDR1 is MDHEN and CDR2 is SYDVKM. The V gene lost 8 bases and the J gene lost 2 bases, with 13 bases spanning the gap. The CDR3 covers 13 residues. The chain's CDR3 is CASLSPRAYEQYF. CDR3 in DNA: TGTGCCAGCCTCAGTCCTCGGGCCTACGAGCAGTACTTC. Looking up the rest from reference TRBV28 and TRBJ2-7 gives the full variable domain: DVKVTQSSRYLVKRTGEKVFLECVQDMDHENMFWYRQDPGLGLRLIYFSYDVKMKEKGDIPEGYSVSREKKERFSLILESASTNQTSMYLCASLSPRAYEQYFGPGTRLTVT.

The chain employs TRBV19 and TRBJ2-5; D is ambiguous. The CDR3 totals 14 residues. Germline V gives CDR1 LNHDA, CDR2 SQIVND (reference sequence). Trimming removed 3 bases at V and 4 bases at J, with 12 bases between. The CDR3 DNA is TGTGCCAGTAGTATTACCCCGGCAGGAGAGACCCAGTACTTC. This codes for CASSITPAGETQYF.

The chain's CDR3 is CASSLTSGRMGEQFF. CDR3 in DNA: TGTGCCAGCAGCTTAACTAGCGGGAGGATGGGTGAGCAGTTCTTC. The chain has TRBV7-9 and TRBJ2-1; 12 positions match TRBD2. CDR3 length: 15 amino acids. CDR1 and CDR2 from the germline V gene are SEHNR and FQNEAQ (reference sequence). The V and J ends lost 2 bases and 9 bases, in that order; junction bases with no gene match: 5.

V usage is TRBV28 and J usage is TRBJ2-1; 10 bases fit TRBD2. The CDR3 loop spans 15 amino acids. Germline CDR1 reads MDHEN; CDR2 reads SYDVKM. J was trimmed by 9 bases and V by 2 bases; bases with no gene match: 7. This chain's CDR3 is CASSLLAGEMGEQFF. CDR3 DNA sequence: TGTGCCAGCAGTTTACTAGCGGGAGAAATGGGTGAGCAGTTCTTC.

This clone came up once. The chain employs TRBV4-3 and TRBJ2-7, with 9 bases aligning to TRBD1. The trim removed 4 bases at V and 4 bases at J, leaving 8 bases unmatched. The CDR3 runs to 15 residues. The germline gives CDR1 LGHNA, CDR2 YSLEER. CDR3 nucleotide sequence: TGCGCCAGCAGCCGAACCGGGACAGGGTTATACGAGCAGTACTTC. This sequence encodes CASSRTGTGLYEQYF.

The CDR3 loop is CASSTWVLAGDVTDTQYF. The CDR3 region has the DNA TGTGCCAGCAGCACATGGGTGCTAGCGGGAGATGTGACAGATACGCAGTATTTT. J is TRBJ2-3 and V is TRBV7-2, with 10 nucleotides matching TRBD2. The J segment lost 3 bases and the V segment lost 5 bases, leaving 14 bases of the junction unmatched. The CDR3 spans 18 residues. CDR1 and CDR2 from the germline V gene are SGHTA and FQGNSA.

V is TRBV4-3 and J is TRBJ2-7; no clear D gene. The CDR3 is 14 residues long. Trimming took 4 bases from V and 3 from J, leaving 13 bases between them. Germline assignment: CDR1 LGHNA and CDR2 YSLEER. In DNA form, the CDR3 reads TGCGCCAGCAGCCCCAATTTGGGGAACTACGAGCAGTACTTC. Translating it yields CASSPNLGNYEQYF.

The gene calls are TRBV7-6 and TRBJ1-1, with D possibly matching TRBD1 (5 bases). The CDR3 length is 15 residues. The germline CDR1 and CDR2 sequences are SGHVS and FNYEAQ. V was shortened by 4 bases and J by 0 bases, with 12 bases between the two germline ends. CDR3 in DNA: TGTGCCAGCAGCTCGGCAACAGGCTTGAACACTGAAGCTTTCTTT. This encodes CASSSATGLNTEAFF.

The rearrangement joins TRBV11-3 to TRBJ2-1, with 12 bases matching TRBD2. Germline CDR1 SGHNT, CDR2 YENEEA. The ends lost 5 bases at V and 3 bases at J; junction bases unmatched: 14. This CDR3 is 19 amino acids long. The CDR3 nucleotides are TGTGCCAGCAGCCCAGAGATGCTAGCGGGGGGGGTCTACTACAATGAGCAGTTCTTC. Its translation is CASSPEMLAGGVYYNEQFF.

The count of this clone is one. CDR3 loop: CASRGDGRETQYF. The CDR3 DNA reads TGTGCCAGCAGGGGGGACGGTAGGGAGACCCAGTACTTC. The chain has TRBV6-1 and TRBJ2-5; the D call may be TRBD1 or TRBD2 (5 bases each). With 6 bases removed from V and 5 bases from J, the gap between germline ends came to 13 bases. There are 13 residues in the CDR3. The germline V gene has CDR1 MNHNS and CDR2 SASEGT.

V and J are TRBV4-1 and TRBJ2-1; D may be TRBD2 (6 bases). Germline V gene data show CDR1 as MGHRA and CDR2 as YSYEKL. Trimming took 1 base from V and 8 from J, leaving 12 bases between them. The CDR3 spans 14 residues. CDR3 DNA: TGCGCCAGCAGCCAAGGGCCAGCGGGCTATGAGCAGTTCTTC. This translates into CASSQGPAGYEQFF.

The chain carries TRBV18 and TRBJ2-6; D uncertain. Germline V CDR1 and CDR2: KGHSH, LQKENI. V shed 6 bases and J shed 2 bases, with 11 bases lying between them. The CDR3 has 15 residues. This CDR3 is CASSPDEPGANVLTF. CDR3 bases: TGTGCCAGCTCGCCCGACGAACCTGGGGCCAACGTCCTGACTTTC.

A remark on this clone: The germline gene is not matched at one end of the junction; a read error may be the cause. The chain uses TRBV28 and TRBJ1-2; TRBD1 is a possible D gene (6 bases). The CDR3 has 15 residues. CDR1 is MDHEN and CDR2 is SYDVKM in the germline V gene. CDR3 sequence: CASRLFGGTFNGYTF. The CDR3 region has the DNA TGTGCCAGCAGATTATTCGGGGGGACATTCAATGGCTACACCTTC.

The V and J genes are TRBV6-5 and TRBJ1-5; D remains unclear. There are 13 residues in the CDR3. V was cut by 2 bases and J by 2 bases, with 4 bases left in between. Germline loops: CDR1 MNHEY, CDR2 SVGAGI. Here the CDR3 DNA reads TGTGCCAGCAGTTACAACGGCAATCAGCCCCAGCATTTT. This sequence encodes CASSYNGNQPQHF.

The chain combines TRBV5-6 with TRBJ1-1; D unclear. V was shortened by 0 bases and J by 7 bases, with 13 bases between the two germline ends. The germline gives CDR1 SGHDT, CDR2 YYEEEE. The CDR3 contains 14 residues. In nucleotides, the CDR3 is TGTGCCAGCAGCTTGGCCACATCGACCGGTGAAGCTTTCTTT. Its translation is CASSLATSTGEAFF.

CDR3 coding DNA: TGTGCCAGCAGCCGTCAAGGGGGCCTCACAGATACGCAGTATTTT. It is translated as CASSRQGGLTDTQYF. This sequence joins TRBV14 and TRBJ2-3; 7 nucleotides match TRBD1. The V and J ends lost 4 bases and 2 bases, in that order; junction bases with no gene match: 6. Germline V CDR1 and CDR2: SGHDN, FVKESK. The CDR3 totals 15 residues.